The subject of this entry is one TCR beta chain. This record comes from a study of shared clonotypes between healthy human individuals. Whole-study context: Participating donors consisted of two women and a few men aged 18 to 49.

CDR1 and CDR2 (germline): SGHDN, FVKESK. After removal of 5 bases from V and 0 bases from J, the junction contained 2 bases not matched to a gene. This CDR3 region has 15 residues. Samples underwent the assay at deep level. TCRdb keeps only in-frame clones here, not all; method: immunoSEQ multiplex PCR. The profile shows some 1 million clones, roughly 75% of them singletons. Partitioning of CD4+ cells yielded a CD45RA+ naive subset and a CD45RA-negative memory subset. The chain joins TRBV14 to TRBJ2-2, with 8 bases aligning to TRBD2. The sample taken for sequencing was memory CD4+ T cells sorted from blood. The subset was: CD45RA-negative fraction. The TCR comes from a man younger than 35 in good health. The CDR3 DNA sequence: TGTGCCAGCAGCACACTAGCGGCGAACACCGGGGAGCTGTTTTTT. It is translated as CASSTLAANTGELFF.